One sample yielded the 6 T cell receptor beta chains listed below, sequenced in a study of beta chain features in type 1 diabetes. Expressed TCRB transcripts were sequenced because the isolated RNA had all been reverse transcribed beforehand. Clones were read by immunoSEQ multiplex PCR, and TCRdb kept only the in-frame ones, dropping some. The table lists hundreds of thousands of clones, roughly an eighth of them singletons. Input material: naive CD4+ T cells from blood. These receptors originate from a woman aged 18-29 years in good health.

This chain uses TRBV6-5 with TRBJ2-7; TRBD1 agrees at 8 bases. The junction had 5 bases not matched to a gene; V was cut back by 4 bases and J by 0 bases. CDR3 length equals 15 residues. Germline assignment: CDR1 MNHEY and CDR2 SVGAGI. The CDR3, as DNA: TGTGCCAGCAGTTCTGGACAGGGATTCTCCTACGAGCAGTACGTC. Protein sequence: CASSSGQGFSYEQYV.

A few counts support this clone. The chain employs TRBV7-9 and TRBJ2-5; D could derive from TRBD1 or TRBD2 (5 bases each). CDR3 size: 16 residues. The V end was cut by 6 bases, the J end by 0 bases, with 17 bases between. Germline V gives CDR1 SEHNR, CDR2 FQNEAQ (reference sequence). For the CDR3, the DNA is TGTGCCAGCAGTATAGGGACCACCCTGTACCAAGAGACCCAGTACTTC. This gives the protein CASSIGTTLYQETQYF.

The DNA for the CDR3 is TGTGCCAGCAGCGAGAGGTTATTGGACCAGCCCCAGCATTTT. Protein product: CASSERLLDQPQHF. The chain recombines TRBV7-8 with TRBJ1-5; D uncertain. V was clipped by 5 bases and J by 7 bases, with 15 bases between them. Germline CDR1 is SGHVS and CDR2 is FQNEAQ. The CDR3 has 14 amino acids.

This chain connects TRBV7-2 to TRBJ1-1; D is possibly TRBD1 (5 bases). The germline CDR1 and CDR2 sequences are SGHTA and FQGNSA. The CDR3 has 15 amino acids. V lost 7 bases, J lost 0 bases, and 15 bases lay in between. The CDR3 DNA is TGTGCCAGCAACAGGCGGGCTGGGGTGAACACTGAAGCTTTCTTT. Protein sequence: CASNRRAGVNTEAFF.

This clone has just a few counts. The chain recombines TRBV27 with TRBJ1-1; D perhaps matches TRBD1 (5 bases). Germline assignment: CDR1 MNHEY and CDR2 SMNVEV (reference sequence). Trimming took off 4 bases at V and 1 base at J, with 16 bases between the two ends. The CDR3 length is 16 residues. The CDR3 coding sequence is TGTGCCAGCAGTTCCCCTTCGCGGGGCAAGAACACTGAAGCTTTCTTT. Protein sequence: CASSSPSRGKNTEAFF.

This clone has a handful of counts. The genes are TRBV11-2 and TRBJ2-3; 8 positions match TRBD2. This CDR3 has 15 amino acids. J gave up 2 bases and V 4 bases, and 5 bases lay outside the gene matches. Germline-derived CDR1 and CDR2 are SGHAT and FQNNGV. CDR3 loop: CASSSRLAPTDTQYF. DNA for the CDR3: TGTGCCAGCAGCTCAAGACTAGCGCCCACAGATACGCAGTATTTT.